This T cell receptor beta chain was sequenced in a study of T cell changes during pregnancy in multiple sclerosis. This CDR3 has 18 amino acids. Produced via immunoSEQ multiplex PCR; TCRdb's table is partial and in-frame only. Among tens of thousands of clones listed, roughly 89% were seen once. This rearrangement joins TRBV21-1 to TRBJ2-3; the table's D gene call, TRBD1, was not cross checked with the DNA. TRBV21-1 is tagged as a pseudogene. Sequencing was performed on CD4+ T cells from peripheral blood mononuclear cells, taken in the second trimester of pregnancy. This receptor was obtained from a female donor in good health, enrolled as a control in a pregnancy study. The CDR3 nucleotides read TGTGCCAGCAGCACCTACGACAGGGGCCAAAGGGGGAGAGATACGCAGTATTTT. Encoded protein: CASSTYDRGQRGRDTQYF.